The clone carrying this TCR beta chain was counted ten times or more. As yet, its antigen is unknown. This specimen belongs to a study of molecular identifiers for immune sequencing clone quantification. Study in general: Replicate experiments divided RNA from about 19,000 or 110,000 naive CD8 cells into five parts and sequenced four. Overall study findings and caveats: Over 99% of effector molecules, yet under 1% of naive-cell molecules, were held by clones above 20 RNA copies.

The CDR3 runs to 13 residues. Per the germline V gene, CDR1 is MNHEY and CDR2 is SMNVEV (reference sequence). Trimming removed 3 bases at V and 3 bases at J, with 8 bases between. The authors built bulk TCR libraries by previously described methods with listed TCR primers. TCRdb reanalysed the PCR reads using MiXCR and keeps one entry per CDR3 protein. The data show some 590,000 distinct CDR3 sequences, about 25% seen once. Sorted naive CD8 T cells were those defined as CD8+CD4-CCR7+CD45RA+. Sequencing input: naive CD8+ T cells from blood, with Jurkat cell RNA spiked in. As for subset: FACS-sorted CD8+CD4-CCR7+CD45RA+ naive T cells. The TCR sequence derives from a human donor in good health. Some libraries in this study had Jurkat cell RNA spiked in. The gene calls are TRBV27 and TRBJ1-1; possible D gene TRBD1, 5 bases. The CDR3 DNA follows: TGTGCCAGCAGTTTCGCCAGGGACACTGAAGCTTTCTTT. Translation: CASSFARDTEAFF.